The clone carrying this TCR beta chain occurred many times. The time point was: patch test 2, 6 weeks after DPC sensitization. Treatment here: therapeutic diphenylcyclopropenone sensitization with weekly scalp DPC. The starting material, unfractionated whole blood, was used for total RNA extraction. Prior to application of each patch test, blood was drawn. This specimen comes from a study of human T cells and chemical hapten exposure. As for the study in general: Across its approximately 25 weeks, the study gave patients weekly diphenylcyclopropenone doses to the scalp. A patient group, mainly female, showed alopecia areata, totalis or universalis.

TCRdb independently ran MiXCR on the RACE reads; one entry per CDR3 protein. Here the sample spans 35,000 to 55,000 distinct CDR3 sequences, approximately 9.5% being singletons. CDR1 GTSNPN and CDR2 SVGIG come from the germline V gene (reference sequence). Losses at the gene ends were 5 bases for V and 4 bases for J; bases not matched to a gene: 2. This CDR3 comprises 13 residues. The source is a woman in her 30s with alopecia areata. Some clones in this sample may be carry-over from other donors' samples. The chain couples TRBV30 to TRBJ1-5; TRBD1 matches at 10 bases. The specimen comprised whole blood, sampled in connection with sensitization to the hapten diphenylcyclopropenone (DPC). The CDR3: CAWDRGQNQPQHF. CDR3 sequence (DNA): TGTGCCTGGGACAGGGGGCAGAATCAGCCCCAGCATTTT.